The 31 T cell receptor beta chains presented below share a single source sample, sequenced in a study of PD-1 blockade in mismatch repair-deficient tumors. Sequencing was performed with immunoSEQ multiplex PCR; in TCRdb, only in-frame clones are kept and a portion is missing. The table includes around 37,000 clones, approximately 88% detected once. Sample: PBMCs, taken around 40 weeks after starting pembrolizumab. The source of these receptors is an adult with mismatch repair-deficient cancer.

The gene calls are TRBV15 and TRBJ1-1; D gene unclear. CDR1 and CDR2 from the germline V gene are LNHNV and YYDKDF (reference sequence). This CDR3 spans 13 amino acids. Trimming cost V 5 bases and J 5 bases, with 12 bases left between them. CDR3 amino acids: CATSLYLGTEAFF. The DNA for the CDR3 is TGTGCCACCAGCCTTTATCTCGGGACTGAAGCTTTCTTT.

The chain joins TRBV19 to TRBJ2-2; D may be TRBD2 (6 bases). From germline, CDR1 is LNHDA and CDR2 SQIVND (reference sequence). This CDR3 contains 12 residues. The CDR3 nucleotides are TGTGCTGGGACTTGCTCCTCCGGGGAGCTGTTTTTT. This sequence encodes CAGTCSSGELFF.

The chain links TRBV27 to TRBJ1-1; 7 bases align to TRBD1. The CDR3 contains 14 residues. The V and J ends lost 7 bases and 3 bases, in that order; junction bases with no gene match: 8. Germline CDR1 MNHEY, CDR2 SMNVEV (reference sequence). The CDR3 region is CASIPRDSHTEAFF. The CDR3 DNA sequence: TGTGCCAGCATCCCCCGGGACAGTCACACTGAAGCTTTCTTT.

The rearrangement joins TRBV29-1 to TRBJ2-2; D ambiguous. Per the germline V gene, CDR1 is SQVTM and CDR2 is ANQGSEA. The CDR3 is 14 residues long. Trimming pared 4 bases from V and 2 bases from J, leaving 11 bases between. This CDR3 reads CSVVLLLNTGELFF. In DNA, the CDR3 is TGCAGCGTTGTTCTCCTTCTCAACACCGGGGAGCTGTTTTTT.

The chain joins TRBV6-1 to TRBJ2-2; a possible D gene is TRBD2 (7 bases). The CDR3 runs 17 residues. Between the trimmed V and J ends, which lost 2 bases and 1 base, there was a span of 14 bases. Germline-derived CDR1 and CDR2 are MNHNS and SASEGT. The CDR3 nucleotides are TGTGCCAGCAGTGAACTGGGAGGGGGAGGGAACACCGGGGAGCTGTTTTTT. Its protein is CASSELGGGGNTGELFF.

This CDR3 is CASSVAGVPSYNEQFF. CDR3 DNA: TGTGCCAGCAGCGTAGCGGGAGTCCCCTCCTACAATGAGCAGTTCTTC. The V gene is TRBV9, the J gene TRBJ2-1, with TRBD2 as a possible D gene (6 bases). Trimming removed 0 bases from V and 0 bases from J, with 10 bases in between. The CDR3 totals 16 residues. Germline V gene sequence: CDR1 SGDLS, CDR2 YYNGEE. The variable domain in full, completed from reference TRBV9 and TRBJ2-1, reads DSGVTQTPKHLITATGQRVTLRCSPRSGDLSVYWYQQSLDQGLQFLIQYYNGEERAKGNILERFSAQQFPDLHSELNLSSLELGDSALYFCASSVAGVPSYNEQFFGPGTRLTVL.

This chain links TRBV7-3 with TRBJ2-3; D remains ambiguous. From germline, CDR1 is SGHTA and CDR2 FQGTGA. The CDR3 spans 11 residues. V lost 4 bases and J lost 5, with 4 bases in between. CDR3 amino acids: CASSSRDTQYF. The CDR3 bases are TGTGCCAGCAGCTCCCGAGATACGCAGTATTTT. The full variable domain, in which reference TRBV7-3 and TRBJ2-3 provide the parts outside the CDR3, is GAGVSQTPSNKVTEKGKYVELRCDPISGHTALYWYRQSLGQGPEFLIYFQGTGAADDSGLPNDRFFAVRPEGSVSTLKIQRTERGDSAVYLCASSSRDTQYFGPGTRLTVL.

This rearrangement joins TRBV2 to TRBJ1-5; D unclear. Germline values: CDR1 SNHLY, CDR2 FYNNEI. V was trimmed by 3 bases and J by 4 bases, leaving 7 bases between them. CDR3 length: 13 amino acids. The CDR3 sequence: CASSDQSNQPQHF. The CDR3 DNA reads TGTGCCAGCAGTGACCAGTCAAATCAGCCCCAGCATTTT. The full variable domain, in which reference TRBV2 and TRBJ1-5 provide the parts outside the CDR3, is EPEVTQTPSHQVTQMGQEVILRCVPISNHLYFYWYRQILGQKVEFLVSFYNNEISEKSEIFDDQFSVERPDGSNFTLKIRSTKLEDSAMYFCASSDQSNQPQHFGDGTRLSIL.

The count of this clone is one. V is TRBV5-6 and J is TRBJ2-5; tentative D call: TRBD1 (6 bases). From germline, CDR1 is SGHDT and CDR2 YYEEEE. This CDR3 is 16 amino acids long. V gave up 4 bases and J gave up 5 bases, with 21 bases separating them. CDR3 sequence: CASSPWGQGVRETQYF. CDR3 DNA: TGTGCCAGCAGCCCCTGGGGGCAGGGCGTGAGGGAGACCCAGTACTTC.

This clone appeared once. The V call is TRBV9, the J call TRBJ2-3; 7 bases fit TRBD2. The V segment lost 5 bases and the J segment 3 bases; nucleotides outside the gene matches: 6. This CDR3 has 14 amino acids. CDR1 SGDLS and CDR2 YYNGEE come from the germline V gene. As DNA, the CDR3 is TGTGCCAGCAGGCCGGGAGGAGGTACAGATACGCAGTATTTT. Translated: CASRPGGGTDTQYF.

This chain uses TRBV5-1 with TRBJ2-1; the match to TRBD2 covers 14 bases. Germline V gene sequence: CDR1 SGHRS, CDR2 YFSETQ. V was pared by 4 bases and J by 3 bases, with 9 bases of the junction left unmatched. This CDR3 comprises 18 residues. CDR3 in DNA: TGCGCCAGCAGCCTGGGACTAGCGGGAGACAACTTCTACAATGAGCAGTTCTTC. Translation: CASSLGLAGDNFYNEQFF.

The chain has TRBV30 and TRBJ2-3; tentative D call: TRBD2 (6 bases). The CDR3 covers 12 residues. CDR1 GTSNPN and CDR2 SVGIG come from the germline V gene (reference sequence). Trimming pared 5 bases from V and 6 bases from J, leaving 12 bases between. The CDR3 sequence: CAWAGPIDTQYF. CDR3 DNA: TGTGCCTGGGCGGGACCAATCGATACGCAGTATTTT.

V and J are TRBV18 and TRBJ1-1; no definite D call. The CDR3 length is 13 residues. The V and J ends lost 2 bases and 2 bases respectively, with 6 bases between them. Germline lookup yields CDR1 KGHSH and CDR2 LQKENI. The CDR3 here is CASSPSLNTEAFF. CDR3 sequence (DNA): TGTGCCAGCTCACCAAGCCTAAACACTGAAGCTTTCTTT.

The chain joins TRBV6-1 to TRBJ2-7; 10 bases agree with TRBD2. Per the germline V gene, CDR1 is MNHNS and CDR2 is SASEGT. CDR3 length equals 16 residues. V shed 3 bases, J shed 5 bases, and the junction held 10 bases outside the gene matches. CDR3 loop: CASSEASGSIFNEQYF. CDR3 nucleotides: TGTGCCAGCAGTGAGGCTAGCGGGAGTATCTTCAACGAGCAGTACTTC.

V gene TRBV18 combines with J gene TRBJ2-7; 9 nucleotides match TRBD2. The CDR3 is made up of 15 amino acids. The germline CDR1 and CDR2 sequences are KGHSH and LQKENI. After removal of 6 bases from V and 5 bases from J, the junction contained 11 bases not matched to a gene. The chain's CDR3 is CASSRSGSRMNEQYF. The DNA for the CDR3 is TGTGCCAGCTCCCGTAGCGGGAGTCGTATGAACGAGCAGTACTTC.

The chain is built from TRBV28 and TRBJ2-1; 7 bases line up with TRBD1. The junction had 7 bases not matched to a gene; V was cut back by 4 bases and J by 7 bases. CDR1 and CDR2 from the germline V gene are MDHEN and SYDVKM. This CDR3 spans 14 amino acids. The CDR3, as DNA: TGTGCCAGCAGTTCCGACAGGGTATGGAATGAGCAGTTCTTC. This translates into CASSSDRVWNEQFF.

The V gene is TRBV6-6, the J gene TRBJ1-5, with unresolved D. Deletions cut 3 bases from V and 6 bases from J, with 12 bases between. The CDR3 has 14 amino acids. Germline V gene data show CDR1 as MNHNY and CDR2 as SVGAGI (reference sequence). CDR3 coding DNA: TGTGCCAGCAGTTATGGCGGTTCGGGTCAGCCCCAGCATTTT. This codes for CASSYGGSGQPQHF.

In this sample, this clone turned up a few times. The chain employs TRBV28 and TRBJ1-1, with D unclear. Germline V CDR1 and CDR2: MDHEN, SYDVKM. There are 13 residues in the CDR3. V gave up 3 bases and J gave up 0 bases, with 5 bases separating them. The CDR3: CASSFLVNTEAFF. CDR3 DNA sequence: TGTGCCAGCAGTTTCTTAGTGAACACTGAAGCTTTCTTT.

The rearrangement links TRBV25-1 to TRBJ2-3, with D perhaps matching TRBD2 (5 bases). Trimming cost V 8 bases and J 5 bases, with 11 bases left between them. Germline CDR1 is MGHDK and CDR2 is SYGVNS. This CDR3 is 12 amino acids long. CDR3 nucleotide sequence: TGTGCCAGCGGGAGCATGGGAGATACGCAGTATTTT. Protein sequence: CASGSMGDTQYF. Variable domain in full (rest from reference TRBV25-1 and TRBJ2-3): EADIYQTPRYLVIGTGKKITLECSQTMGHDKMYWYQQDPGMELHLIHYSYGVNSTEKGDLSSESTVSRIRTEHFPLTLESARPSHTSQYLCASGSMGDTQYFGPGTRLTVL.

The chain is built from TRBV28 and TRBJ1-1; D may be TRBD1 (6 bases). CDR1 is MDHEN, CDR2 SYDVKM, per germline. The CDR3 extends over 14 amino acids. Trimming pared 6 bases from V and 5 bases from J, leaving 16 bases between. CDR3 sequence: CASSGGTLLTEAFF. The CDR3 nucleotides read TGTGCCAGCAGCGGGGGGACATTGCTTACTGAAGCTTTCTTT. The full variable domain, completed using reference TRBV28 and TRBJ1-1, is DVKVTQSSRYLVKRTGEKVFLECVQDMDHENMFWYRQDPGLGLRLIYFSYDVKMKEKGDIPEGYSVSREKKERFSLILESASTNQTSMYLCASSGGTLLTEAFFGQGTRLTVV.

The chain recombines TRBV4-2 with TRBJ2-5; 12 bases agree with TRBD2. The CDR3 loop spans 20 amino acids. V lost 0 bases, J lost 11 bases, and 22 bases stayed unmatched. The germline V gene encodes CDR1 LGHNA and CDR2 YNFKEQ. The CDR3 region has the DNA TGTGCCAGCAGCCAAGACGCCAGACTAGCGGGAGATGAATGGCCTGAGGAGCAGTACTTC. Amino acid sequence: CASSQDARLAGDEWPEEQYF.

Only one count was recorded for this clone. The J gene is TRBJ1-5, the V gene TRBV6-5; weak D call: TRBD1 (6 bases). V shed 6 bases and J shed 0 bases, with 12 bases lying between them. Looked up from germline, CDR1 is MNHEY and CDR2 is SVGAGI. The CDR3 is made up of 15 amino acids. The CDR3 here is CASSLGTHSNQPQHF. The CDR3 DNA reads TGTGCCAGCAGCCTCGGGACACATAGCAATCAGCCCCAGCATTTT.

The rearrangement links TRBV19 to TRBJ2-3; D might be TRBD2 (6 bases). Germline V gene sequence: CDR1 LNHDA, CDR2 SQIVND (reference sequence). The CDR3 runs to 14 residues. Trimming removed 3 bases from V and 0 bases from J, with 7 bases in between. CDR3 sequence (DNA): TGTGCCAGTAGTATGGGGAGGAGCACAGATACGCAGTATTTT. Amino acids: CASSMGRSTDTQYF.

CDR3 protein: CASKKKSGTVAKNIQYF. Here the CDR3 DNA reads TGTGCCAGCAAAAAAAAATCGGGTACGGTAGCCAAAAACATTCAGTACTTC. J is TRBJ2-4 and V is TRBV2; D call uncertain. V lost 7 bases, J lost 0 bases, and 19 bases lay in between. The CDR3 covers 17 residues. Germline loops: CDR1 SNHLY, CDR2 FYNNEI.

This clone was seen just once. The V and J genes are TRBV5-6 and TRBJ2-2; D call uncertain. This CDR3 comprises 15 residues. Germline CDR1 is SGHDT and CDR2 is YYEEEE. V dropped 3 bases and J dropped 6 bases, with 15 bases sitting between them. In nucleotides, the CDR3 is TGTGCCAGCAGCTGGGCCACAAACGGCCCCGGGGAGCTGTTTTTT. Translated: CASSWATNGPGELFF.

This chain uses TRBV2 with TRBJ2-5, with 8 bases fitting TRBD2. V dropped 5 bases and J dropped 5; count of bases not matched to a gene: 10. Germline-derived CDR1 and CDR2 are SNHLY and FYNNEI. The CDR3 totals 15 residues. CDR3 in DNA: TGTGCCAGCAGTCCCTTGCGGGAGGTCGGGGAGACCCAGTACTTC. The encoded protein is CASSPLREVGETQYF.

CDR3 in amino acids: CASSLGKGLAGGYEQYF. The CDR3 nucleotides read TGTGCCAGCAGCTTAGGGAAGGGACTAGCGGGAGGCTACGAGCAGTACTTC. The chain couples TRBV7-6 to TRBJ2-7; TRBD2 matches 15 bases. CDR3 length equals 17 residues. Germline V gene data show CDR1 as SGHVS and CDR2 as FNYEAQ. With V trimmed by 1 base and J by 3 bases, 4 bases remained unmatched.

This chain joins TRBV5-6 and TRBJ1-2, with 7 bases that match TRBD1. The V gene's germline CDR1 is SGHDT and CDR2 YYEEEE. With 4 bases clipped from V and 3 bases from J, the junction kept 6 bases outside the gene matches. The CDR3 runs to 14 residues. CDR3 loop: CASSLTGADYGYTF. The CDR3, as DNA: TGTGCCAGCAGCCTTACAGGGGCGGACTATGGCTACACCTTC.

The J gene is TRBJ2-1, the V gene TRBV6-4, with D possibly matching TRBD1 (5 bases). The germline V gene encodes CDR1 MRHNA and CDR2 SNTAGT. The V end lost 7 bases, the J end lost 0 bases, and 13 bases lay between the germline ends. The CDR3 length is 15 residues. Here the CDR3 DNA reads TGTGCCAGCACCTTTACAGGCGTCTCCTACAATGAGCAGTTCTTC. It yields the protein CASTFTGVSYNEQFF.

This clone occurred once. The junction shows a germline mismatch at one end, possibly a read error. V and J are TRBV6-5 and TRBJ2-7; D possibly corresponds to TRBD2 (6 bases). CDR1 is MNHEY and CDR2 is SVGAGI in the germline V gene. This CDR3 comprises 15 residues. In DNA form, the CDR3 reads TGTGCCAGCAATTACACTGGGACTCTAAACTACGAGCAGTACTTC. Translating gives CASNYTGTLNYEQYF.

The CDR3 sequence: CASGHTDTQYF. The CDR3 DNA reads TGTGCCAGCGGGCATACAGATACGCAGTATTTT. The chain has TRBV25-1 and TRBJ2-3; no firm D call. V lost 8 bases and J 3 bases, leaving 6 bases between the germline ends. The CDR3 runs 11 residues. Germline values: CDR1 MGHDK, CDR2 SYGVNS. The full variable domain, rest sourced from reference TRBV25-1 and TRBJ2-3, is EADIYQTPRYLVIGTGKKITLECSQTMGHDKMYWYQQDPGMELHLIHYSYGVNSTEKGDLSSESTVSRIRTEHFPLTLESARPSHTSQYLCASGHTDTQYFGPGTRLTVL.